The subject of this entry is one T cell receptor (beta chain). This sample is drawn from a study of T cell responses to AZD1222 COVID-19 vaccine. Here immunoSEQ multiplex PCR was the method, and the copy in TCRdb shows in-frame clones only, minus some. Of around 160,000 clones listed, 85% to 95% are singletons. V trimming: 2 bases; J trimming: 5 bases; junction bases outside the gene matches: 2. This CDR3 has 13 amino acids. CDR1 is SGHRS and CDR2 is YFSETQ in the germline V gene. V gene TRBV5-1 combines with J gene TRBJ2-7; 9 bases line up with TRBD1. The specimen comprised peripheral blood, sampled on day 0 of MenACWY control vaccination. The TCR originated in an adult in good health. Here the CDR3 reads CASSFGTGNEQYF. CDR3 bases: TGCGCCAGCAGCTTTGGGACAGGGAACGAGCAGTACTTC.